The rows below give T cell receptor beta chains drawn from one sample of a study of PD-L1 blockade in urothelial cancer. TCRdb keeps only in-frame clones here, not all; method: immunoSEQ multiplex PCR. The sample contains more than 45,000 clones, approximately 84% of which appear only once. The material sequenced was PBMCs, taken around atezolizumab (anti-PD-L1) treatment. The receptors shown here come from a man in his sixties with urothelial cancer. The CDR3 runs from the conserved cysteine through the conserved F or W. A D gene is named only where the DNA matches it firmly. Size is stated for part of the rows, as once, few or many counts, or as a class when the clone is expanded.

abundance: NA; v_gene: TRBV4-3; d_gene: NA; j_gene: TRBJ1-2; CDR3nt: TGCGCCAGCAGCCAAGAAGACAGGCTTTGGGATGGCTACACCTTC; CDR3aa: CASSQEDRLWDGYTF
abundance: NA; v_gene: TRBV7-7; d_gene: NA; j_gene: TRBJ2-2; CDR3nt: TGTGCTAGCAGCTTACTCGGGGGGCCGAACACCGGGGAGCTGTTTTTT; CDR3aa: CASSLLGGPNTGELFF
abundance: NA; v_gene: TRBV25-1; d_gene: TRBD1; j_gene: TRBJ1-2; CDR3nt: TGTGCCAGCAGTGAATTTTCCGACAGGGACTATGGCTACACCTTC; CDR3aa: CASSEFSDRDYGYTF
abundance: NA; v_gene: TRBV28; d_gene: TRBD1; j_gene: TRBJ1-2; CDR3nt: TGTGCCAGCACCCAAATAGGGACAGGGATTTATGGCTACACCTTC; CDR3aa: CASTQIGTGIYGYTF
abundance: NA; v_gene: TRBV6-6; d_gene: NA; j_gene: TRBJ1-4; CDR3nt: TGTGCCAGCAGTATGGGGCTGAATGAAAAACTGTTTTTT; CDR3aa: CASSMGLNEKLFF
abundance: few; v_gene: TRBV6-5; d_gene: NA; j_gene: TRBJ2-2; CDR3nt: TGTGCCAGCAGTACAGGGAGTGCCGGGGAGCTGTTTTTT; CDR3aa: CASSTGSAGELFF
abundance: NA; v_gene: TRBV5-1; d_gene: NA; j_gene: TRBJ2-5; CDR3nt: TGCGCCAGCAGCTTGGCAGGGGCCCCCTCCCAAGAGACCCAGTACTTC; CDR3aa: CASSLAGAPSQETQYF
abundance: NA; v_gene: TRBV30; d_gene: TRBD1; j_gene: TRBJ2-7; CDR3nt: TGTGCCTGGAGCCCGACGGACAGGGGGCGATACGAGCAGTACTTC; CDR3aa: CAWSPTDRGRYEQYF
abundance: NA; v_gene: TRBV10-3; d_gene: NA; j_gene: TRBJ1-2; CDR3nt: TGTGCCATCAGTGAGTCGAAGCCAAATTATGGCTACACCTTC; CDR3aa: CAISESKPNYGYTF
abundance: NA; v_gene: TRBV28; d_gene: NA; j_gene: TRBJ2-1; CDR3nt: TGTGCCAGCAGGCGGGACGCCACAAATGAGCAGTTCTTC; CDR3aa: CASRRDATNEQFF
abundance: NA; v_gene: TRBV11-2; d_gene: NA; j_gene: TRBJ2-1; CDR3nt: TGTGCCAGCAGCCCCGACAATGAGCAGTTCTTC; CDR3aa: CASSPDNEQFF
abundance: NA; v_gene: TRBV27; d_gene: NA; j_gene: TRBJ1-2; CDR3nt: TGTGCCAGCAGTCGAACAGGGCGCTATGGCTACACCTTC; CDR3aa: CASSRTGRYGYTF
abundance: few; v_gene: TRBV19; d_gene: NA; j_gene: TRBJ1-5; CDR3nt: TGTGCCACCGCTGACAGGAAAGATCAGCCCCAGCATTTT; CDR3aa: CATADRKDQPQHF
abundance: NA; v_gene: TRBV9; d_gene: NA; j_gene: TRBJ2-3; CDR3nt: TGTGCCAGCAGCCCGGGGGGCGAAGGGGCGGTGTATTTT; CDR3aa: CASSPGGEGAVYF
abundance: NA; v_gene: TRBV27; d_gene: NA; j_gene: TRBJ1-1; CDR3nt: TGTGCCAGCAGTTTGGGCAGGAACACTGAAGCTTTCTTT; CDR3aa: CASSLGRNTEAFF
abundance: NA; v_gene: TRBV5-5; d_gene: NA; j_gene: TRBJ2-1; CDR3nt: TGTGCCAGCAGCTTGTTGCCCACTATCGGGGATGAGCAGTTCTTC; CDR3aa: CASSLLPTIGDEQFF
abundance: once; v_gene: TRBV4-1; d_gene: TRBD2; j_gene: TRBJ2-3; CDR3nt: TGCGCCAGCAGCCAAGATATGGTCAGAACGGGGGGGCTGGGCCGTGCGCAGTATTTT; CDR3aa: CASSQDMVRTGGLGRAQYF
abundance: NA; v_gene: TRBV10-1; d_gene: TRBD2; j_gene: TRBJ2-7; CDR3nt: TGCGCCAGCAGAACTAGCGGGGGGACCAGCTCCTACGAGCAGTACTTC; CDR3aa: CASRTSGGTSSYEQYF
abundance: NA; v_gene: TRBV5-1; d_gene: NA; j_gene: TRBJ2-1; CDR3nt: TGCGCCAGCAGCTTGGACGAAGACAGGGAGCAGTTCTTC; CDR3aa: CASSLDEDREQFF
abundance: NA; v_gene: TRBV11-2; d_gene: NA; j_gene: TRBJ1-4; CDR3nt: TGTGCCAGCAGCCCCACAGGGTATGGAACTAATGAAAAACTGTTTTTT; CDR3aa: CASSPTGYGTNEKLFF
abundance: NA; v_gene: TRBV7-9; d_gene: TRBD1; j_gene: TRBJ2-5; CDR3nt: TGTGCCAGCAGCTTAGGGGACAGATTCTGGGAGACCCAGTACTTC; CDR3aa: CASSLGDRFWETQYF
abundance: NA; v_gene: TRBV10-3; d_gene: TRBD1; j_gene: TRBJ2-1; CDR3nt: TGTGCCATCACTAAGAGGGGGCCCGAGTTCAATGAGCAGTTCTTC; CDR3aa: CAITKRGPEFNEQFF
abundance: NA; v_gene: TRBV6-5; d_gene: TRBD1; j_gene: TRBJ2-5; CDR3nt: TGTGCCAGCAGCGGGACAGGGTCCGAGACCCAGTACTTC; CDR3aa: CASSGTGSETQYF
abundance: NA; v_gene: TRBV19; d_gene: NA; j_gene: TRBJ2-7; CDR3nt: TGTGCCAGCAAACCTTACGGGAGAGGGGAGGTCTACGAGCAGTACTTC; CDR3aa: CASKPYGRGEVYEQYF